The 20 T cell receptor beta chains in this list originate from one sample, sequenced in a study of T cell changes during pregnancy in multiple sclerosis (dated by TCRdb to between 2018 and 2021). Preparation of the library involved the immunoSEQ multiplex PCR assay. TCRdb holds this immuneACCESS table with in-frame rearrangements only. Some clones are missing; in checked studies, unresolved V genes explain under half, and the rest has no known cause. This sample holds roughly 80,000 clones; approximately 90% were observed only once. The ten largest make up 1.5% to 2% of the sample. This sample comprised peripheral blood, obtained before pregnancy. The receptors originated from a female donor with multiple sclerosis, enrolled in a pregnancy study.

The chain has TRBV5-5 and TRBJ2-3, with 7 bases aligning to TRBD2. From germline, CDR1 is SGHKS and CDR2 YYEKEE (reference sequence). Trimming removed 0 bases from V and 0 bases from J; junction bases left unmatched: 4. The CDR3 consists of 16 residues. CDR3 nucleotide sequence: TGTGCCAGCAGCTTGGGACTAGCCCAAAGCACAGATACGCAGTATTTT. As protein: CASSLGLAQSTDTQYF. The full variable domain, its missing parts supplied by reference TRBV5-5 and TRBJ2-3, is DAGVTQSPTHLIKTRGQQVTLRCSPISGHKSVSWYQQVLGQGPQFIFQYYEKEERGRGNFPDRFSARQFPNYSSELNVNALLLGDSALYLCASSLGLAQSTDTQYFGPGTRLTVL.

The chain has TRBV27 and TRBJ2-7, with TRBD2 identical over 8 bases. CDR1 is MNHEY and CDR2 is SMNVEV in the germline V gene (reference sequence). The CDR3 is 14 residues long. The ends lost 6 bases at V and 6 bases at J; junction bases unmatched: 10. The chain's CDR3 is CASRLGTRSVEQYF. The CDR3 DNA follows: TGTGCCAGCAGGTTAGGGACTAGGAGCGTCGAGCAGTACTTC.

CDR3 sequence reads: CASSLGAVDIQYF. The CDR3 DNA sequence: TGTGCCAGCAGCTTAGGGGCAGTGGACATTCAGTACTTC. V usage is TRBV7-2 and J usage is TRBJ2-4; D is uncertain. The CDR3 spans 13 residues. Germline loops: CDR1 SGHTA, CDR2 FQGNSA. Trimming removed 1 base at V and 8 bases at J, with 9 bases between.

This rearrangement joins TRBV27 to TRBJ2-1; TRBD1 agrees at 9 bases. Germline V gene lookup returns CDR1 MNHEY and CDR2 SMNVEV (reference sequence). This CDR3 is built from 16 residues. The ends lost 1 base at V and 7 bases at J; junction bases unmatched: 8. The CDR3 DNA follows: TGTGCCAGCAGTTTATGGGGGACAGGGTCGGGTAATGAGCAGTTCTTC. Residues: CASSLWGTGSGNEQFF.

This clone was counted once. CDR3 DNA sequence: TGTGCCAGCAGCCGGGGGCGGGGGAACTCCTACAATGAGCAGTTCTTC. Amino acid sequence: CASSRGRGNSYNEQFF. The chain uses TRBV5-6 and TRBJ2-1; TRBD2 might be the D (7 bases). The V end was cut by 4 bases, the J end by 0 bases, with 14 bases between. Germline CDR1 reads SGHDT; CDR2 reads YYEEEE. This CDR3 has 16 amino acids. Variable domain in full (rest from reference TRBV5-6 and TRBJ2-1): DAGVTQSPTHLIKTRGQQVTLRCSPKSGHDTVSWYQQALGQGPQFIFQYYEEEERQRGNFPDRFSGHQFPNYSSELNVNALLLGDSALYLCASSRGRGNSYNEQFFGPGTRLTVL.

The chain joins TRBV2 to TRBJ2-3; 9 nucleotides agree with TRBD1. The CDR3 spans 15 residues. V shed 5 bases and J 3 bases; nucleotides not matched to a gene: 6. Looked up from germline, CDR1 is SNHLY and CDR2 is FYNNEI. The CDR3 here is CASSIGQGKTDTQYF. DNA for the CDR3: TGTGCCAGCAGTATTGGACAGGGGAAGACAGATACGCAGTATTTT.

The genes are TRBV7-2 and TRBJ1-2, with D unclear. The CDR3 is 15 amino acids. Trimming left V 0 bases short and J 4 bases short, with 12 bases between. Germline-derived CDR1 and CDR2 are SGHTA and FQGNSA. The CDR3 region has the DNA TGTGCCAGCAGCTTAGCGGGGTCGGGGATCTATGGCTACACCTTC. Translating gives CASSLAGSGIYGYTF.

The chain recombines TRBV7-9 with TRBJ1-2; D remains ambiguous. V was cut by 5 bases and J by 6 bases, with 13 bases left in between. Germline values: CDR1 SEHNR, CDR2 FQNEAQ (reference sequence). The CDR3 covers 13 residues. The CDR3 coding sequence is TGTGCCAGCAGCCTTACAACGATGGATGGCTACACCTTC. It translates to CASSLTTMDGYTF. The full variable domain, its missing parts supplied by reference TRBV7-9 and TRBJ1-2, is DTGVSQNPRHKITKRGQNVTFRCDPISEHNRLYWYRQTLGQGPEFLTYFQNEAQLEKSRLLSDRFSAERPKGSFSTLEIQRTEQGDSAMYLCASSLTTMDGYTFGSGTRLTVV.

This sequence joins TRBV4-3 and TRBJ1-1; 8 bases align to TRBD1. The germline V gene encodes CDR1 LGHNA and CDR2 YSLEER. The CDR3 has 15 residues. Germline trimming cut 1 base from V and 1 base from J; bases unmatched to any gene: 2. The chain's CDR3 is CASSQVGQGNTEAFF. The CDR3 DNA reads TGCGCCAGCAGCCAAGTCGGACAGGGGAACACTGAAGCTTTCTTT.

This clone has a single count. The chain has TRBV5-1 and TRBJ1-4, with D possibly matching TRBD1 (6 bases). CDR1 SGHRS and CDR2 YFSETQ come from the germline V gene. V was pared by 0 bases and J by 8 bases, with 14 bases between. The CDR3 loop spans 15 amino acids. CDR3: CASSLASGVGEKLFF. The DNA of the CDR3 is TGCGCCAGCAGCTTGGCCTCAGGGGTCGGGGAAAAACTGTTTTTT. Full variable domain (missing parts from reference TRBV5-1 and TRBJ1-4): KAGVTQTPRYLIKTRGQQVTLSCSPISGHRSVSWYQQTPGQGLQFLFEYFSETQRNKGNFPGRFSGRQFSNSRSEMNVSTLELGDSALYLCASSLASGVGEKLFFGSGTQLSVL.

This chain joins TRBV6-5 and TRBJ1-1; D may be TRBD1 (5 bases). CDR1 is MNHEY and CDR2 is SVGAGI in the germline V gene. Trimming cost V 0 bases and J 5 bases, with 10 bases left between them. The CDR3 sequence is 14 residues long. CDR3 residues: CASSYSSRGTEAFF. The CDR3 nucleotides read TGTGCCAGCAGTTACTCGAGCCGGGGGACTGAAGCTTTCTTT.

The chain joins TRBV29-1 to TRBJ2-7; 10 bases align to TRBD2. The CDR3 totals 13 residues. V was pared by 7 bases and J by 7 bases, with 10 bases of the junction left unmatched. CDR1 and CDR2 (germline): SQVTM, ANQGSEA. The CDR3: CSAATGTSEEQYF. CDR3 coding DNA: TGCAGCGCGGCAACCGGGACTAGCGAAGAGCAGTACTTC.

In its sample, this clone was seen a few times. The chain is built from TRBV29-1 and TRBJ1-1; 7 bases are a match to TRBD1. CDR1 is SQVTM, CDR2 ANQGSEA, per germline. V dropped 5 bases and J dropped 1; count of bases not matched to a gene: 10. The CDR3 has 15 amino acids. Here the CDR3 reads CSVNDRVGKNTEAFF. CDR3 nucleotides: TGCAGCGTTAACGACAGGGTTGGTAAGAACACTGAAGCTTTCTTT. The full variable domain, in which reference TRBV29-1 and TRBJ1-1 provide the parts outside the CDR3, is SAVISQKPSRDICQRGTSLTIQCQVDSQVTMMFWYRQQPGQSLTLIATANQGSEATYESGFVIDKFPISRPNLTFSTLTVSNMSPEDSSIYLCSVNDRVGKNTEAFFGQGTRLTVV.

This sequence joins TRBV18 and TRBJ2-5, with D perhaps matching TRBD1 (5 bases). Trimming pared 2 bases from V and 3 bases from J, leaving 10 bases between. This CDR3 contains 14 residues. The V gene's germline CDR1 is KGHSH and CDR2 LQKENI. The CDR3 region is CASSPWGGEETQYF. CDR3 DNA sequence: TGTGCCAGCTCACCATGGGGCGGCGAAGAGACCCAGTACTTC.

This chain connects TRBV5-1 to TRBJ2-3, with TRBD2 identical over 11 bases. The CDR3 length is 16 residues. The ends lost 5 bases at V and 0 bases at J; junction bases unmatched: 5. CDR1 is SGHRS and CDR2 is YFSETQ in the germline V gene. The CDR3 nucleotides are TGCGCCAGCAGATTAGCGGGGGGGACCAGCACAGATACGCAGTATTTT. Amino acids: CASRLAGGTSTDTQYF.

This clone was seen a handful of times. V gene TRBV5-5 combines with J gene TRBJ1-5; D might be TRBD1 (5 bases). Trimming removed 1 base at V and 7 bases at J, with 12 bases between. From germline, CDR1 is SGHKS and CDR2 YYEKEE (reference sequence). The CDR3 has 14 residues. CDR3 region: CASSLLQGVQPQHF. The CDR3 DNA reads as TGTGCCAGCAGCTTGCTCCAGGGCGTGCAGCCCCAGCATTTT. Full variable domain (rest looked up from reference TRBV5-5 and TRBJ1-5): DAGVTQSPTHLIKTRGQQVTLRCSPISGHKSVSWYQQVLGQGPQFIFQYYEKEERGRGNFPDRFSARQFPNYSSELNVNALLLGDSALYLCASSLLQGVQPQHFGDGTRLSIL.

This chain uses TRBV6-5 with TRBJ2-1; 8 bases align to TRBD1. CDR1 is MNHEY, CDR2 SVGAGI, per germline. The CDR3 is 14 residues long. J gave up 4 bases and V 5 bases, and 4 bases lay outside the gene matches. CDR3 sequence (DNA): TGTGCCAGCAGTCAGGGGGCAAAGTACAATGAGCAGTTCTTC. This translates into CASSQGAKYNEQFF.

V usage is TRBV19 and J usage is TRBJ2-7; 10 bases are a match to TRBD1. CDR1 and CDR2 from the germline V gene are LNHDA and SQIVND (reference sequence). The V and J ends lost 3 bases and 3 bases, in that order; junction bases with no gene match: 8. The CDR3 runs 16 residues. The chain's CDR3 is CASSMVQGTGDYEQYF. For the CDR3, the DNA is TGTGCCAGTAGTATGGTGCAGGGGACAGGGGACTACGAGCAGTACTTC.

This clone came up once. The chain employs TRBV6-6 and TRBJ2-7; TRBD1 matches at 7 bases. Germline loops: CDR1 MNHNY, CDR2 SVGAGI (reference sequence). The V gene end was trimmed by 4 bases and the J gene end by 4 bases; junction bases not matched to a gene: 7. This CDR3 has 14 amino acids. The CDR3 protein is CASSFPDRSYEQYF. The CDR3 DNA follows: TGTGCCAGCAGTTTCCCGGACAGGAGTTACGAGCAGTACTTC.

The chain uses TRBV5-1 and TRBJ1-1, with 8 bases matching TRBD1. This CDR3 comprises 14 residues. The V gene end was trimmed by 7 bases and the J gene end by 8 bases; junction bases not matched to a gene: 13. CDR1 is SGHRS and CDR2 is YFSETQ in the germline V gene. The CDR3 sequence is CASGDRMLSPEAFF. The CDR3 DNA is TGCGCCAGCGGGGACAGGATGCTCAGTCCGGAAGCTTTCTTT.